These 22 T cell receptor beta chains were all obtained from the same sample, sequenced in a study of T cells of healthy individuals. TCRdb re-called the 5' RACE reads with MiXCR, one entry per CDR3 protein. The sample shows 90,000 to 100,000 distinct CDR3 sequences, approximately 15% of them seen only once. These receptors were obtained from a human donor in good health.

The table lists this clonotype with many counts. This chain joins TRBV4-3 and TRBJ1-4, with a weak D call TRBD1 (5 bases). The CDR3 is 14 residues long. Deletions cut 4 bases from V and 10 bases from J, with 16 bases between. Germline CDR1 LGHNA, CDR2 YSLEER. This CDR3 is CASSRSERGRKLFF. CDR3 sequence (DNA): TGCGCCAGCAGCCGTTCCGAACGGGGCCGAAAACTGTTTTTT.

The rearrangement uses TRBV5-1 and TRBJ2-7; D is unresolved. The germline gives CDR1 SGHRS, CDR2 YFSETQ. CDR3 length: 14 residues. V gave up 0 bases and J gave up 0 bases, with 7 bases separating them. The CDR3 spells CASSLGGPSYEQYF. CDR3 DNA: TGCGCCAGCAGCTTGGGCGGACCCTCCTACGAGCAGTACTTC.

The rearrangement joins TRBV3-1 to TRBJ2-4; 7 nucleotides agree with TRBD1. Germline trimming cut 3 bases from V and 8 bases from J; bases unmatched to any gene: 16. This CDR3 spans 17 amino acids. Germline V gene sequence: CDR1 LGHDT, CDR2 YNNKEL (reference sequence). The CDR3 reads CASSHRFRDRASDIQYF. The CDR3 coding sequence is TGTGCCAGCAGCCACCGATTCCGGGACAGAGCGTCGGACATTCAGTACTTC.

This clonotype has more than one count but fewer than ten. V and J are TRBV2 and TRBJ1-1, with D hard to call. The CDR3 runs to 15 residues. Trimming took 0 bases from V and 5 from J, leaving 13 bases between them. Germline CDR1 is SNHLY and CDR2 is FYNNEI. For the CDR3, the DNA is TGTGCCAGCAGTGAAGCGCTAGGGTCTGGGACTGAAGCTTTCTTT. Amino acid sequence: CASSEALGSGTEAFF.

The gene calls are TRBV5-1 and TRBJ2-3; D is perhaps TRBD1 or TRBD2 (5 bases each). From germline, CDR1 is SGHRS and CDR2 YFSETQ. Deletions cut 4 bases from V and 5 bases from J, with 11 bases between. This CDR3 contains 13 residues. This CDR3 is CASSLGDGDTQYF. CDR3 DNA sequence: TGCGCCAGCAGCCTGGGGGACGGAGATACGCAGTATTTT.

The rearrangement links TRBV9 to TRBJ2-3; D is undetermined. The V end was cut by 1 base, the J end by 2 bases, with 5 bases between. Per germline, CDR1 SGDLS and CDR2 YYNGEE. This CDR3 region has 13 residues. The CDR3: CASSVSATDTQYF. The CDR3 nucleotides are TGTGCCAGCAGCGTATCGGCCACAGATACGCAGTATTTT.

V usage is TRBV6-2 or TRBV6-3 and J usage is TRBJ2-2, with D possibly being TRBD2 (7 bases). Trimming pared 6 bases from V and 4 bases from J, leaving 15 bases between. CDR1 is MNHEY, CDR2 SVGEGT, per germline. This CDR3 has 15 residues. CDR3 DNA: TGTGCCAGCAGGCCCCGGGGGGCGGCCACCGGGGAGCTGTTTTTT. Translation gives CASRPRGAATGELFF.

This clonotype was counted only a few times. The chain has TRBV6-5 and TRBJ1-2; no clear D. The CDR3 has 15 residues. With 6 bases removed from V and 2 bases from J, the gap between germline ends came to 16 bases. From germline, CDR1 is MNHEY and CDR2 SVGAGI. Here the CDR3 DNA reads TGTGCCAGCAGGGCTCCGGCGGAGACAAACTATGGCTACACCTTC. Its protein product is CASRAPAETNYGYTF.

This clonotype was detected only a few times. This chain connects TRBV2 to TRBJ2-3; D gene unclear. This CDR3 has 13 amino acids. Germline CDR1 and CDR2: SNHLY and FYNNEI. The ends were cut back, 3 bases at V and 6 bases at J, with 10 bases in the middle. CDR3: CASSDVLGDTQYF. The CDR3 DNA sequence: TGTGCCAGCAGTGATGTCTTGGGGGATACGCAGTATTTT.

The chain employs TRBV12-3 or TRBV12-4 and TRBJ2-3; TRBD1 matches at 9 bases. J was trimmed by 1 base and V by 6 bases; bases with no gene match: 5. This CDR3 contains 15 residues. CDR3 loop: CASSHRGQRTDTQYF. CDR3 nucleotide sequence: TGTGCCAGCAGCCACAGGGGGCAACGCACAGATACGCAGTATTTT.

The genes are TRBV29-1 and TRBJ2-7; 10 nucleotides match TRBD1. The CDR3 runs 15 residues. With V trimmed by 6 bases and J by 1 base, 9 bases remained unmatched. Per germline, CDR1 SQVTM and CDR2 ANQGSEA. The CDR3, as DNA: TGCAGCGTAACCGGGACAGGGGCTCTATCCTACGAGCAGTACTTC. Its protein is CSVTGTGALSYEQYF.

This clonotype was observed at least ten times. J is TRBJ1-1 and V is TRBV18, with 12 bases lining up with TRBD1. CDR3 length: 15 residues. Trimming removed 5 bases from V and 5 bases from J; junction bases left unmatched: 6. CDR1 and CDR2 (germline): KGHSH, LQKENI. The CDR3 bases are TGTGCCAGCTCAGGGGACAGGGGGCGGTGGACTGAAGCTTTCTTT. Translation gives CASSGDRGRWTEAFF.

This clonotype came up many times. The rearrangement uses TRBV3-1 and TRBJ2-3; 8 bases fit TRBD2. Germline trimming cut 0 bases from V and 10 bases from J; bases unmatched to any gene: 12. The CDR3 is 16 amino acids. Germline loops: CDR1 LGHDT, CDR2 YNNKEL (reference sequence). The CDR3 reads CASSQDPGLGFDSQYF. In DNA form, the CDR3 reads TGTGCCAGCAGCCAAGACCCGGGACTAGGTTTCGATTCGCAGTATTTT.

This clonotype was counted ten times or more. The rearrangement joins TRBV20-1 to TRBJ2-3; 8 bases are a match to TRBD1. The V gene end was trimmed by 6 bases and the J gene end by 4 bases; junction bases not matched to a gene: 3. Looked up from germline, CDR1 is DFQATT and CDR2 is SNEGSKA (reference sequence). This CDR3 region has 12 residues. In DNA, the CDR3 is TGCAGTGCGCAGACAGGGGCAGATACGCAGTATTTT. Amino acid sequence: CSAQTGADTQYF.

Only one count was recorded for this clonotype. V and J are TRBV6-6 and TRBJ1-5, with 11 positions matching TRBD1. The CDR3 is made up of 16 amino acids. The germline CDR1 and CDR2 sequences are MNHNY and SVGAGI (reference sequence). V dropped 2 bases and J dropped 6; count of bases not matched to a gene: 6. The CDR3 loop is CASSYPKGQGGQPQHF. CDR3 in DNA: TGTGCCAGCAGTTACCCGAAGGGACAGGGGGGTCAGCCCCAGCATTTT.

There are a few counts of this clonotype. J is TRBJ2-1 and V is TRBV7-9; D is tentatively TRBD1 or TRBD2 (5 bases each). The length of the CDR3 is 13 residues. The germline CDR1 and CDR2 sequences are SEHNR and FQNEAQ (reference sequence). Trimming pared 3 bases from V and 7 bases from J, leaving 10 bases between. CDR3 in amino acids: CASSFGGVNEQFF. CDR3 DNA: TGTGCCAGCAGCTTTGGGGGTGTGAATGAGCAGTTCTTC.

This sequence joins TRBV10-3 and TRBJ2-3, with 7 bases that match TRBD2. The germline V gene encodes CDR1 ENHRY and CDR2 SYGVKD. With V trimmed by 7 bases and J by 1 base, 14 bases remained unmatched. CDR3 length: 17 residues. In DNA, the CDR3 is TGTGCCATCAAGAGCGACTGGGCGGGGGTCGGCACAGATACGCAGTATTTT. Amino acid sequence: CAIKSDWAGVGTDTQYF.

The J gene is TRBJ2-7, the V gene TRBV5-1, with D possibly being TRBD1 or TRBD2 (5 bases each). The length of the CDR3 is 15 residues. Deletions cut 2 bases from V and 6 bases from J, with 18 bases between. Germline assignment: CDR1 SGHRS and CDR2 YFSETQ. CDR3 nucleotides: TGCGCCAGCAGCTTTCGGGGAACCGGGGCCTCCGAGCAGTACTTC. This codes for CASSFRGTGASEQYF.

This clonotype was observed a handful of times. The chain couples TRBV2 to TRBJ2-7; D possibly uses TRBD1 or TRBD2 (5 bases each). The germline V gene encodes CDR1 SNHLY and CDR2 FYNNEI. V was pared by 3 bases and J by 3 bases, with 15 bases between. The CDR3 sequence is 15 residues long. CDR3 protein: CASSEFPGQLYEQYF. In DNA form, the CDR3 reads TGTGCCAGCAGTGAGTTCCCGGGGCAGCTCTACGAGCAGTACTTC.

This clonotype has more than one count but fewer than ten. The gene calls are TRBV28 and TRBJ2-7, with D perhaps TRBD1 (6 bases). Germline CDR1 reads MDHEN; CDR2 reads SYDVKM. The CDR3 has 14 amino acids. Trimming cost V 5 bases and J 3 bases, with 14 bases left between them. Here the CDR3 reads CASSSRGRHYEQYF. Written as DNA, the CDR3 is TGTGCCAGCAGTAGCAGGGGACGTCACTACGAGCAGTACTTC.

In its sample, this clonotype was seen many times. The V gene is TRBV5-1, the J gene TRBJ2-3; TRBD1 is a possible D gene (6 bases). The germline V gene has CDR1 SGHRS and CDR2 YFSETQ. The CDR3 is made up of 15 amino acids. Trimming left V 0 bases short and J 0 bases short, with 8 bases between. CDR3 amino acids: CASSLGGRSTDTQYF. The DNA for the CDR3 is TGCGCCAGCAGCTTGGGGGGGCGCAGCACAGATACGCAGTATTTT.

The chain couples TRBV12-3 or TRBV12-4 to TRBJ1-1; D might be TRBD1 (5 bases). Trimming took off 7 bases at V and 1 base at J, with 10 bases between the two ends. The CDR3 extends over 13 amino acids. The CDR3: CASTGNWNTEAFF. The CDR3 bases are TGTGCCAGCACAGGGAATTGGAACACTGAAGCTTTCTTT.